One and the same sample provided the 8 T cell receptor beta chains below, sequenced in a study of T cells in narcolepsy. Using immunoSEQ multiplex PCR, the repertoire was profiled, and TCRdb retains in-frame clones only, with some absent. The sample shows fewer than 40,000 clones, roughly 80% of them seen only once. What was sequenced was memory (CD45RA-) CD4+ T cells from blood. The receptors shown here come from a human donor in good health.

As regards this clone: Different DNA sequences within this sample yield the same CDR3. The chain couples TRBV7-2 to TRBJ2-6; D is perhaps TRBD2 (5 bases). Germline CDR1 reads SGHTA; CDR2 reads FQGNSA. V lost 1 base to trimming and J lost 0 bases, with 16 bases between them. The CDR3 runs 19 residues. CDR3 sequence (DNA): TGTGCCAGCAGCTTAGTCTCCACGGGATTAGGCTCTGGGGCCAACGTCCTGACTTTC. Protein: CASSLVSTGLGSGANVLTF.

The chain couples TRBV5-6 to TRBJ1-3; no firm D call. There are 14 residues in the CDR3. Germline loops: CDR1 SGHDT, CDR2 YYEEEE. The V gene lost 4 bases and the J gene lost 0 bases, with 8 bases spanning the gap. CDR3 in DNA: TGTGCCAGCAGCCGGTCCTCCTCTGGAAACACCATATATTTT. This encodes CASSRSSSGNTIYF. Filled out from reference TRBV5-6 and TRBJ1-3, the complete variable domain reads DAGVTQSPTHLIKTRGQQVTLRCSPKSGHDTVSWYQQALGQGPQFIFQYYEEEERQRGNFPDRFSGHQFPNYSSELNVNALLLGDSALYLCASSRSSSGNTIYFGEGSWLTVV.

The CDR3 protein is CASSLGSSYEQYF. CDR3 nucleotides: TGCGCCAGCAGCTTAGGCAGCTCCTACGAGCAGTACTTC. The V call is TRBV5-1, the J call TRBJ2-7; D not certain. The CDR3 is 13 amino acids. Germline V CDR1 and CDR2: SGHRS, YFSETQ. Trimming took 2 bases from V and 0 from J, leaving 6 bases between them.

CDR3 residues: CASSLLAGLTNTGELFF. The CDR3 nucleotides read TGCGCCAGCAGCTTACTAGCGGGGCTTACGAACACCGGGGAGCTGTTTTTT. This chain links TRBV5-1 with TRBJ2-2, with TRBD2 identical over 10 bases. CDR1 and CDR2 from the germline V gene are SGHRS and YFSETQ. The ends lost 2 bases at V and 0 bases at J; junction bases unmatched: 4. This CDR3 has 17 amino acids.

The chain recombines TRBV5-1 with TRBJ1-2; tentative D call: TRBD1 (5 bases). The CDR3 is 13 amino acids. V was cut by 0 bases and J by 4 bases, with 7 bases left in between. CDR1 is SGHRS, CDR2 YFSETQ, per germline. CDR3 sequence: CASSLEGTYGYTF. CDR3 coding DNA: TGCGCCAGCAGCTTGGAAGGGACCTATGGCTACACCTTC.

The table lists this clone with a count of one. This chain links TRBV18 with TRBJ1-4; D possibly corresponds to TRBD1 (5 bases). Trimming pared 0 bases from V and 5 bases from J, leaving 13 bases between. The CDR3 contains 16 residues. CDR1 and CDR2 (germline): KGHSH, LQKENI. Written as DNA, the CDR3 is TGTGCCAGCTCACCACCGCGACAGAGTTGGAATGAAAAACTGTTTTTT. Protein sequence: CASSPPRQSWNEKLFF.

In DNA, the CDR3 is TGCGCCAGCAGCCCTCTGCCGGGACATTCCGGCTACGAGCAGTACTTC. It encodes CASSPLPGHSGYEQYF. This sequence joins TRBV4-1 and TRBJ2-7; TRBD1 might be the D (6 bases). V was pared by 4 bases and J by 3 bases, with 19 bases between. CDR1 and CDR2 (germline): MGHRA, YSYEKL. This CDR3 comprises 16 residues.

The V and J genes are TRBV9 and TRBJ2-3; 14 positions agree with TRBD2. Germline V CDR1 and CDR2: SGDLS, YYNGEE. The V segment lost 2 bases and the J segment 6 bases; nucleotides outside the gene matches: 5. The CDR3 covers 16 residues. CDR3 loop: CASSVTSGGAPDTQYF. Written as DNA, the CDR3 is TGTGCCAGCAGCGTGACTAGCGGGGGGGCCCCCGATACGCAGTATTTT.